These 22 T cell receptor beta chains originate from one sample sequenced in a study of blood T cells in healthy people across ages. A second 7 to 11 cycle PCR used barcoded and J-beta primers. Using its own MiXCR run on the 5' RACE reads, TCRdb lists one record per CDR3 protein. The repertoire has 800,000 to 950,000 distinct CDR3 sequences, around 49% of them found once; the top ten carry around an eighth. The specimen sequenced was blood. The origin of the receptors is a man aged 25 to 40 in good health.

This clonotype was picked up a small number of times. CDR3 sequence reads: CASSYVGSTEAFF. The CDR3 DNA sequence: TGTGCCAGCAGTTATGTGGGATCTACTGAAGCTTTCTTT. The rearrangement uses TRBV7-6 and TRBJ1-1; D not resolved. V gave up 6 bases and J gave up 5 bases, with 13 bases separating them. The CDR3 runs 13 residues. Germline CDR1 is SGHVS and CDR2 is FNYEAQ.

Only one count was recorded for this clonotype. The rearrangement joins TRBV5-6 to TRBJ2-2, with D possibly being TRBD2 (6 bases). This CDR3 is 15 amino acids long. Deletions cut 3 bases from V and 0 bases from J, with 9 bases between. Germline CDR1 SGHDT, CDR2 YYEEEE. CDR3: CASSWASANTGELFF. In nucleotides, the CDR3 is TGTGCCAGCAGCTGGGCTAGCGCGAACACCGGGGAGCTGTTTTTT.

The count of this clonotype is one. This chain connects TRBV27 to TRBJ1-3; the D is unclear. The CDR3 has 15 amino acids. V dropped 6 bases and J dropped 0 bases, with 12 bases sitting between them. Germline loops: CDR1 MNHEY, CDR2 SMNVEV (reference sequence). The CDR3, as DNA: TGTGCCAGCAGAAGCGGGATTCACTCTGGAAACACCATATATTTT. It yields the protein CASRSGIHSGNTIYF.

This clonotype has more than one count but fewer than ten. V usage is TRBV2 and J usage is TRBJ2-7, with D possibly being TRBD2 (5 bases). The CDR3 has 16 residues. The V end was cut by 7 bases, the J end by 2 bases, with 21 bases between. Germline V lookup: CDR1 SNHLY, CDR2 FYNNEI. CDR3 in DNA: TGTGCCAGCACCTTGGAGAGCGGACTGGCAACCTACGAGCAGTACTTC. Protein sequence: CASTLESGLATYEQYF.

The V and J genes are TRBV9 and TRBJ2-3; 7 nucleotides agree with TRBD1. The CDR3 loop spans 17 amino acids. The trim removed 4 bases at V and 4 bases at J, leaving 15 bases unmatched. Germline V gives CDR1 SGDLS, CDR2 YYNGEE. DNA for the CDR3: TGTGCCAGCAGCTTCCAAAAAGACAGGGCGGTACCAGATACGCAGTATTTT. It encodes CASSFQKDRAVPDTQYF.

The CDR3, as DNA: TGCGCCAGCAGCGCCCCGGGACTAAAAACTCAAGGCGAGCAGTACTTC. Translated: CASSAPGLKTQGEQYF. The chain employs TRBV4-1 and TRBJ2-4; 7 nucleotides agree with TRBD2. TRBJ2-7 matches the DNA end more closely, so the J call is doubtful. Germline V CDR1 and CDR2: MGHRA, YSYEKL. This CDR3 is 16 amino acids long.

The J gene is TRBJ1-5, the V gene TRBV7-9; no firm D call. V was trimmed by 5 bases and J by 5 bases, leaving 13 bases between them. Per germline, CDR1 SEHNR and CDR2 FQNEAQ (reference sequence). CDR3 length: 14 residues. The CDR3 nucleotides are TGTGCCAGCAGCCTGATGACGGAGGATCAGCCCCAGCATTTT. It is translated as CASSLMTEDQPQHF.

This clonotype has a single count. The gene calls are TRBV7-2 and TRBJ2-3; TRBD2 agrees at 8 bases. Germline CDR1 is SGHTA and CDR2 is FQGNSA. V shed 2 bases, J shed 0 bases, and the junction held 4 bases outside the gene matches. This CDR3 comprises 16 residues. This CDR3 is CASSLRRGASTDTQYF. Here the CDR3 DNA reads TGTGCCAGCAGCTTACGGCGGGGGGCAAGCACAGATACGCAGTATTTT.

J is TRBJ1-5 and V is TRBV6-1, with 7 positions matching TRBD1. V dropped 7 bases and J dropped 4; count of bases not matched to a gene: 7. The germline gives CDR1 MNHNS, CDR2 SASEGT. This CDR3 comprises 14 residues. The CDR3 region is CASILGQANQPQHF. Here the CDR3 DNA reads TGTGCCAGCATTCTAGGACAGGCAAATCAGCCCCAGCATTTT.

This clonotype was picked up a small number of times. This chain connects TRBV4-2 to TRBJ2-3; D is uncertain. This CDR3 comprises 15 residues. Trimming pared 4 bases from V and 1 base from J, leaving 12 bases between. The germline CDR1 and CDR2 sequences are LGHNA and YNFKEQ. The DNA for the CDR3 is TGTGCCAGCAGCCCCGACCCCTTCCGCACAGATACGCAGTATTTT. Its translation is CASSPDPFRTDTQYF.

This chain links TRBV12-3 or TRBV12-4 with TRBJ2-4, with 13 bases aligning to TRBD2. The CDR3 has 17 amino acids. J lost 7 bases, V lost 7 bases, and 13 bases had no gene match. CDR3 region: CASTITSGGAGSNIQYF. The CDR3 region has the DNA TGTGCCAGCACCATTACTAGCGGGGGGGCCGGGTCTAACATTCAGTACTTC.

The CDR3 bases are TGTGCCAGCAGCTTGGCACAGGATTTGAACACTGAAGCTTTCTTT. It is translated as CASSLAQDLNTEAFF. The chain carries TRBV5-5 and TRBJ1-1; perhaps TRBD1 as D (5 bases). From germline, CDR1 is SGHKS and CDR2 YYEKEE (reference sequence). The CDR3 contains 15 residues. V was clipped by 0 bases and J by 0 bases, with 9 bases between them. Complete variable domain (other parts from reference TRBV5-5 and TRBJ1-1): DAGVTQSPTHLIKTRGQQVTLRCSPISGHKSVSWYQQVLGQGPQFIFQYYEKEERGRGNFPDRFSARQFPNYSSELNVNALLLGDSALYLCASSLAQDLNTEAFFGQGTRLTVV.

There are a few counts of this clonotype. The chain couples TRBV7-3 to TRBJ1-1; no clear D. V lost 6 bases, J lost 4 bases, and 12 bases lay in between. Germline lookup yields CDR1 SGHTA and CDR2 FQGTGA. CDR3 length equals 13 residues. CDR3: CASRKSEGTEAFF. The CDR3 region has the DNA TGTGCCAGCAGGAAAAGCGAGGGCACTGAAGCTTTCTTT.

This clonotype showed up many times. V and J are TRBV10-3 and TRBJ1-1; D possibly corresponds to TRBD1 (5 bases). The V and J ends lost 2 bases and 4 bases respectively, with 14 bases between them. The CDR3 is 15 residues long. Germline lookup yields CDR1 ENHRY and CDR2 SYGVKD. The CDR3 nucleotides read TGTGCCATCAGTGAGACCCCCTCAGGGAGCACTGAAGCTTTCTTT. Protein product: CAISETPSGSTEAFF.

This clonotype was picked up a small number of times. The chain recombines TRBV9 with TRBJ2-6, with D perhaps TRBD2 (5 bases). V was cut by 0 bases and J by 0 bases, with 7 bases left in between. The CDR3 runs 16 residues. The V gene's germline CDR1 is SGDLS and CDR2 YYNGEE. CDR3 nucleotides: TGTGCCAGCAGCGTAGCGGAGGTCTCTGGGGCCAACGTCCTGACTTTC. Translated: CASSVAEVSGANVLTF.

The V call is TRBV6-6, the J call TRBJ2-7; 9 nucleotides agree with TRBD1. Trimming took 7 bases from V and 1 from J; bases not matched to a gene: 5. Germline assignment: CDR1 MNHNY and CDR2 SVGAGI (reference sequence). The CDR3 is made up of 14 amino acids. CDR3: CASTDRGGSYEQYF. Here the CDR3 DNA reads TGTGCCAGCACGGACAGGGGAGGATCCTACGAGCAGTACTTC.

The gene calls are TRBV6-5 and TRBJ2-3, with 11 bases matching TRBD2. J was trimmed by 5 bases and V by 0 bases; bases with no gene match: 16. In germline, CDR1 is MNHEY, CDR2 SVGAGI. This CDR3 contains 20 residues. CDR3 nucleotide sequence: TGTGCCAGCAGTTACTCGGTTCTAGCGGGGGGCACGGGAAACGAAGATACGCAGTATTTT. Translating gives CASSYSVLAGGTGNEDTQYF.

This clonotype was seen a few times. The chain employs TRBV7-9 and TRBJ2-2; the D call may be TRBD1 or TRBD2 (7 bases each). V gave up 6 bases and J gave up 3 bases, with 14 bases separating them. This CDR3 spans 15 amino acids. The germline V gene has CDR1 SEHNR and CDR2 FQNEAQ (reference sequence). This CDR3 reads CASRLGGGDTGELFF. Written as DNA, the CDR3 is TGTGCCAGCAGACTGGGAGGGGGCGACACCGGGGAGCTGTTTTTT.

The sample holds a few counts of this clonotype. The chain is built from TRBV4-1 and TRBJ1-1, with 7 bases identical to TRBD1. Looked up from germline, CDR1 is MGHRA and CDR2 is YSYEKL. The CDR3 is made up of 14 amino acids. The V and J ends lost 1 base and 5 bases, in that order; junction bases with no gene match: 4. The CDR3: CASSQGGTVTEAFF. The CDR3 nucleotides are TGCGCCAGCAGCCAAGGCGGGACAGTAACTGAAGCTTTCTTT.

This chain joins TRBV7-9 and TRBJ2-2; D unclear. The CDR3 extends over 15 amino acids. With 5 bases removed from V and 4 bases from J, the gap between germline ends came to 14 bases. Germline assignment: CDR1 SEHNR and CDR2 FQNEAQ (reference sequence). The CDR3: CASSPLQTVTGELFF. The DNA for the CDR3 is TGTGCCAGCAGCCCCCTTCAAACGGTCACCGGGGAGCTGTTTTTT.

This rearrangement joins TRBV12-3 or TRBV12-4 to TRBJ1-2, with a weak D call TRBD1 (6 bases). The V end lost 4 bases, the J end lost 4 bases, and 13 bases lay between the germline ends. The CDR3 has 14 amino acids. The CDR3 is CASSSAQGSYGYTF. The CDR3 nucleotides read TGTGCCAGCAGTTCGGCCCAGGGGTCCTATGGCTACACCTTC.

Points on this clonotype: Sequence at one end of the junction differs from germline and may be a read error. J is TRBJ2-5 and V is TRBV6-2 or TRBV6-3; D gene ambiguous. Germline V lookup: CDR1 MNHEY, CDR2 SVGEGT. The CDR3 has 14 residues. The DNA for the CDR3 is TGTGCCAGCAGCATCCCAGACGGTCAAGGGACCCAGTACTTC. It translates to CASSIPDGQGTQYF.